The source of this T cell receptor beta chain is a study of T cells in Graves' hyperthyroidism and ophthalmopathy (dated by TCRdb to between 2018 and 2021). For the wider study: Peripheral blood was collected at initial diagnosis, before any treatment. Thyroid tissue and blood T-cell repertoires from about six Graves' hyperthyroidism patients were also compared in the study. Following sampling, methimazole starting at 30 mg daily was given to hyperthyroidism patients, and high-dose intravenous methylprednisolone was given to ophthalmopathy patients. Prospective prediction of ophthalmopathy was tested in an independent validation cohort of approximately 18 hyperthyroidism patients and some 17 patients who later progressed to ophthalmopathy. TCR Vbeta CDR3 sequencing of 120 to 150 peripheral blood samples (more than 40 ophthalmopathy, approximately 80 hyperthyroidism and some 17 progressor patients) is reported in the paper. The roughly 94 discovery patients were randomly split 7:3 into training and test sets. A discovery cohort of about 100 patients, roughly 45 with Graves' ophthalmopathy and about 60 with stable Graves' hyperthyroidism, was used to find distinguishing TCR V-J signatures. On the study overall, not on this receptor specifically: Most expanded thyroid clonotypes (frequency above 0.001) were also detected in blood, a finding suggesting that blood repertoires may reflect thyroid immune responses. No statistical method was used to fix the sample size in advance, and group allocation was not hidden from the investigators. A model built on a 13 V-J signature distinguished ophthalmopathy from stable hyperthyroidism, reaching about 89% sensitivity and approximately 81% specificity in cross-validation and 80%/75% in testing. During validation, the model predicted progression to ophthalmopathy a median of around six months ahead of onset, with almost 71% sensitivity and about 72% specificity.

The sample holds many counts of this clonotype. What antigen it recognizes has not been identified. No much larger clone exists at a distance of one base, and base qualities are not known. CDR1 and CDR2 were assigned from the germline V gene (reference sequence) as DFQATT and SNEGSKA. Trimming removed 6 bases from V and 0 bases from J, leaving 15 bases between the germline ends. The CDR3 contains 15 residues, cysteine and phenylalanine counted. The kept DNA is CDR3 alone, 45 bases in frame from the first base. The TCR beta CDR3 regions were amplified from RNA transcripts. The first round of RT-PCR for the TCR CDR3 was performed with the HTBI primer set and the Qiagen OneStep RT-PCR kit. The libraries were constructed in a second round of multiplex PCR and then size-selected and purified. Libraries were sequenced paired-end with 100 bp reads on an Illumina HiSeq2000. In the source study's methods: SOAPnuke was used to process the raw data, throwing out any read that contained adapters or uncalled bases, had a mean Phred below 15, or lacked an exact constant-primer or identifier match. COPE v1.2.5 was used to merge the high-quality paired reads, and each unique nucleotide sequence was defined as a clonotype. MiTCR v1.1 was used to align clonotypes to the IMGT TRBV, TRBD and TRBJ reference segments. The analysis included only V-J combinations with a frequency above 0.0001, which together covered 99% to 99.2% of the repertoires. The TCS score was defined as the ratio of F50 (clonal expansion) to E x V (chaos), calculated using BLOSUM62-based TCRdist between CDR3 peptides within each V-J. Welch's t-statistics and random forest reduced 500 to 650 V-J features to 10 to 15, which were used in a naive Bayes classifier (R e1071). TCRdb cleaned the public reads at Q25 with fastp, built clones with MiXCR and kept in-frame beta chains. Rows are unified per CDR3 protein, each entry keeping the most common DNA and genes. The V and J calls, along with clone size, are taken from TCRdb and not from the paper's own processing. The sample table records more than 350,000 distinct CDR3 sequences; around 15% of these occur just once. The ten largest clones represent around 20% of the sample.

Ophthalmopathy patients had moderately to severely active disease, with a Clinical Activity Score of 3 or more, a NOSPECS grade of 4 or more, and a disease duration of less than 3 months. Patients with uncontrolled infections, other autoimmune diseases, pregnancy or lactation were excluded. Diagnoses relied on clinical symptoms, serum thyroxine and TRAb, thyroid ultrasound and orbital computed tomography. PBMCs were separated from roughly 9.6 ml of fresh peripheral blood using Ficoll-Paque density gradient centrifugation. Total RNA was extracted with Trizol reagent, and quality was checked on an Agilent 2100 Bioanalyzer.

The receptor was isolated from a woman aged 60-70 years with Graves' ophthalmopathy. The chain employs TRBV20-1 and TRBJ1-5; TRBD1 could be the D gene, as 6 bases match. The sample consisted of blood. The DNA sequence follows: TGCAGTGCCTCCACAGGGCCTAGTAGCAATCAGCCCCAGCATTTT. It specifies CSASTGPSSNQPQHF.